The 3 T cell receptor beta chains reported below all come from one sample, sequenced in a study of identical twins. TCRdb recomputed calls from the 5' RACE reads with MiXCR, one row per CDR3 protein. The table records about 1.7 million distinct CDR3 sequences, around 33% of them present only once. The source material was cord blood. The receptors derive from a newborn girl in good health.

This clonotype was recorded once. This chain joins TRBV30 and TRBJ2-5; 8 positions match TRBD1. Gene TRBJ2-7 matches the end of the DNA better, so the J call may be wrong. Germline V gene data show CDR1 as GTSNPN and CDR2 as SVGIG (reference sequence). CDR3 size: 15 residues. As DNA, the CDR3 is TGTGCCTGGAGGGCGATTGGACAGGGAAACTACGAGCAGTACTTC. This encodes CAWRAIGQGNYEQYF.

V and J are TRBV4-2 and TRBJ1-2, with 7 bases matching TRBD1. The CDR3 extends over 16 amino acids. Germline V gene data show CDR1 as LGHNA and CDR2 as YNFKEQ. J was trimmed by 5 bases and V by 1 base; bases with no gene match: 10. The CDR3 is CASSQGPSTGRYGYTF. CDR3 nucleotide sequence: TGTGCCAGCAGCCAAGGACCCTCGACAGGGAGGTATGGCTACACCTTC.

The rearrangement joins TRBV25-1 to TRBJ2-7; D is ambiguous. Germline CDR1 and CDR2: MGHDK and SYGVNS. With 5 bases removed from V and 4 bases from J, the gap between germline ends came to 15 bases. This CDR3 has 14 residues. Here the CDR3 reads CASSHDILSYEQYF. Here the CDR3 DNA reads TGTGCCAGCAGTCATGACATTCTCTCTTACGAGCAGTACTTC.